The following is a T cell receptor beta chain sequence with its context. Profiled with immunoSEQ multiplex PCR; TCRdb holds only in-frame clones, not every one. The sample records under 150,000 clones, around 87% being singletons. The CDR3 spans 16 residues. Germline V gene lookup returns CDR1 SGHTS and CDR2 YDEGEE. Trimming stripped 4 bases from V and 4 bases from J, with 20 bases between. This entry belongs to a study of control samples from healthy donors and cancer patients. The sequencing input was blood. This chain joins TRBV5-8 and TRBJ2-5; TRBD1 or TRBD2 may be the D gene (5 bases each). This TCR came from a man in his 60s in good health. The CDR3 protein is CASSPIWGSGRETQYF. The CDR3 DNA reads TGTGCCAGCAGCCCTATCTGGGGGTCGGGAAGAGAGACCCAGTACTTC.